The T cell receptor (beta chain) under discussion was sequenced for a study of technical replicates of blood from several donors. Sequencing was performed with immunoSEQ multiplex PCR; in TCRdb, only in-frame clones are kept and a portion is missing. The table records under 85,000 clones, roughly 94% of them present only once. J lost 4 bases, V lost 5 bases, and 7 bases had no gene match. The V gene's germline CDR1 is MGHRA and CDR2 YSYEKL. This CDR3 region has 17 residues. The sample taken for sequencing was T cells isolated from PBMCs. J is TRBJ2-1 and V is TRBV4-1; TRBD2 matches at 14 bases. This clonotype originated in a human donor in good health. The CDR3 DNA reads TGCGCCAGCAGCAAGACTAGCGGGGGGGCCGCTTACAATGAGCAGTTCTTC. Residues: CASSKTSGGAAYNEQFF.